The 18 T cell receptor beta chains listed next were all sequenced from one sample in a study of a mutant IDH1 vaccine in newly diagnosed glioma. Regarding time point: baseline, week 1 (first vaccination visit). Treatment specified: pre-vaccination baseline after standard-of-care therapy. Libraries were prepared by immunoSEQ multiplex PCR; TCRdb keeps only in-frame clonotypes and omits some of them. The table includes tens of thousands of clones, 65% to 80% detected once. This material consisted of PBMCs, taken from a glioma patient treated with radiotherapy, temozolomide or both. These receptors were taken from a woman in her thirties or forties with glioma.

The V call is TRBV28, the J call TRBJ2-3; 7 bases fit TRBD1. V lost 4 bases to trimming and J lost 2 bases; unmatched junction nucleotides: 18. Germline V gives CDR1 MDHEN, CDR2 SYDVKM. CDR3 length: 19 amino acids. For the CDR3, the DNA is TGTGCCAGCAGTTCCGGGACAGCGACAGCGCACTCCTCCACAGATACGCAGTATTTT. It yields the protein CASSSGTATAHSSTDTQYF.

V usage is TRBV5-4 and J usage is TRBJ2-5; D unresolved. The germline V and J ends were trimmed by 7 bases and 2 bases, with 27 bases remaining between them. Germline lookup yields CDR1 SGHNT and CDR2 YYREEE (reference sequence). The CDR3 covers 18 residues. As DNA, the CDR3 is TGTGCCAGCGCCCGTAGATGGGTGGCAGAAGACCCTCAAGAGACCCAGTACTTC. As protein: CASARRWVAEDPQETQYF.

This clone was seen a single time. This chain joins TRBV5-1 and TRBJ1-1, with no clear D. CDR1 and CDR2 (germline): SGHRS, YFSETQ. Between the trimmed V and J ends, which lost 3 bases and 1 base, there was a span of 16 bases. The CDR3 is 16 amino acids. The CDR3 here is CASSSSGIQANTEAFF. The CDR3 coding sequence is TGCGCCAGCAGCTCCTCGGGAATCCAGGCGAACACTGAAGCTTTCTTT.

The rearrangement links TRBV5-4 to TRBJ1-2, with 9 bases matching TRBD1. CDR1 and CDR2 (germline): SGHNT, YYREEE (reference sequence). Unmatched junction bases numbered 4, after V lost 1 base and J lost 3 bases. This CDR3 is built from 15 residues. This CDR3 reads CASSLQRQGDYGYTF. CDR3 DNA: TGTGCCAGCAGCTTGCAGCGACAGGGGGACTATGGCTACACCTTC. The entire variable domain, with the rest obtained from reference TRBV5-4 and TRBJ1-2, is as follows: ETGVTQSPTHLIKTRGQQVTLRCSSQSGHNTVSWYQQALGQGPQFIFQYYREEENGRGNFPPRFSGLQFPNYSSELNVNALELDDSALYLCASSLQRQGDYGYTFGSGTRLTVV.

The chain has TRBV5-4 and TRBJ1-2; D is uncertain. The germline CDR1 and CDR2 sequences are SGHNT and YYREEE (reference sequence). The CDR3 is 14 residues long. Deletions cut 3 bases from V and 1 base from J, with 10 bases between. The CDR3 sequence: CASSSSGGNYGYTF. The CDR3 DNA follows: TGTGCCAGCAGCTCCTCCGGAGGTAACTATGGCTACACCTTC.

The chain is built from TRBV18 and TRBJ2-6; TRBD2 matches 10 bases. Germline loops: CDR1 KGHSH, CDR2 LQKENI. The CDR3 is 17 amino acids. The J segment lost 2 bases and the V segment lost 5 bases, leaving 6 bases of the junction unmatched. In DNA form, the CDR3 reads TGTGCCAGCTCAGCAAGCGGGGGGGGTCCTGGGGCCAACGTCCTGACTTTC. This encodes CASSASGGGPGANVLTF.

CDR3 loop: CASRPLGEKLFF. Here the CDR3 DNA reads TGTGCCAGCAGGCCCCTGGGGGAAAAACTGTTTTTT. V is TRBV7-9 and J is TRBJ1-4; D remains unclear. CDR1 SEHNR and CDR2 FQNEAQ come from the germline V gene (reference sequence). The CDR3 has 12 amino acids. The V and J ends lost 6 bases and 8 bases respectively, with 10 bases between them.

J is TRBJ1-5 and V is TRBV19; D uncertain. CDR1 is LNHDA, CDR2 SQIVND, per germline (reference sequence). The CDR3 contains 15 residues. Trimming took 0 bases from V and 0 from J, leaving 6 bases between them. The CDR3 DNA follows: TGTGCCAGTAGTATAGACGGCAGTAGCAATCAGCCCCAGCATTTT. Protein: CASSIDGSSNQPQHF. Looking up the rest from reference TRBV19 and TRBJ1-5 gives the full variable domain: DGGITQSPKYLFRKEGQNVTLSCEQNLNHDAMYWYRQDPGQGLRLIYYSQIVNDFQKGDIAEGYSVSREKKESFPLTVTSAQKNPTAFYLCASSIDGSSNQPQHFGDGTRLSIL.

As DNA, the CDR3 is TGTGCCAGCAGCTCCCCACCTGGGCGGGGGGGAATGGGGACCCAGTACTTC. Translation gives CASSSPPGRGGMGTQYF. This chain uses TRBV7-9 with TRBJ2-5, with 9 bases matching TRBD2. The V gene end was trimmed by 4 bases and the J gene end by 7 bases; junction bases not matched to a gene: 16. Germline CDR1 reads SEHNR; CDR2 reads FQNEAQ (reference sequence). The CDR3 has 17 residues.

This clone was recorded only once. The chain couples TRBV2 to TRBJ1-5; no reliable D call. The germline V and J ends were trimmed by 8 bases and 7 bases, with 12 bases remaining between them. This CDR3 region has 12 residues. Germline assignment: CDR1 SNHLY and CDR2 FYNNEI. CDR3 in amino acids: CASSLAGQPQHF. The CDR3 coding sequence is TGTGCCAGCTCCCTTGCAGGACAGCCCCAGCATTTT.

The genes are TRBV13 and TRBJ2-4; D gene ambiguous. The CDR3 runs to 14 residues. Germline assignment: CDR1 PRHDT and CDR2 FYEKMQ (reference sequence). With 2 bases removed from V and 5 bases from J, the gap between germline ends came to 10 bases. The CDR3 sequence: CASSLKTVQNIQYF. The DNA of the CDR3 is TGTGCCAGCAGCTTAAAGACGGTTCAAAACATTCAGTACTTC.

V gene TRBV4-1 combines with J gene TRBJ2-7, with D unresolved. The CDR3 has 16 residues. Germline CDR1 reads MGHRA; CDR2 reads YSYEKL. The V end was cut by 0 bases, the J end by 3 bases, with 15 bases between. The CDR3 is CASSQEPATPLYEQYF. CDR3 coding DNA: TGCGCCAGCAGCCAAGAGCCCGCTACACCACTCTACGAGCAGTACTTC.

The chain joins TRBV7-2 to TRBJ2-4; either TRBD1 or TRBD2 may fit D (5 bases each). The CDR3 is made up of 13 amino acids. Germline CDR1 and CDR2: SGHTA and FQGNSA. V was pared by 7 bases and J by 8 bases, with 15 bases between. The CDR3 loop reads CASNEGSKDIQYF. The CDR3, as DNA: TGTGCCAGCAACGAGGGGAGCAAGGACATTCAGTACTTC. Looking up the rest from reference TRBV7-2 and TRBJ2-4 gives the full variable domain: GAGVSQSPSNKVTEKGKDVELRCDPISGHTALYWYRQSLGQGLEFLIYFQGNSAPDKSGLPSDRFSAERTGGSVSTLTIQRTQQEDSAVYLCASNEGSKDIQYFGAGTRLSVL.

In its sample, this clone was seen once. J is TRBJ2-7 and V is TRBV11-2; 8 positions match TRBD2. Per germline, CDR1 SGHAT and CDR2 FQNNGV. The CDR3 runs to 16 residues. Trimming removed 5 bases from V and 0 bases from J; junction bases left unmatched: 9. CDR3 sequence reads: CASSLWGSGASYEQYF. The CDR3 DNA reads TGTGCCAGCAGCCTTTGGGGTAGCGGGGCCTCCTACGAGCAGTACTTC.

This sequence joins TRBV5-1 and TRBJ2-1, with 9 nucleotides matching TRBD2. This CDR3 region has 17 residues. The J segment lost 8 bases and the V segment lost 3 bases, leaving 15 bases of the junction unmatched. The germline V gene has CDR1 SGHRS and CDR2 YFSETQ. The chain's CDR3 is CASSWTLAGKISYEQFF. DNA for the CDR3: TGCGCCAGCAGCTGGACCCTAGCGGGGAAAATTTCCTATGAGCAGTTCTTC.

The chain joins TRBV19 to TRBJ2-2, with a possible D match to TRBD1 (5 bases). The V gene's germline CDR1 is LNHDA and CDR2 SQIVND (reference sequence). Trimming pared 5 bases from V and 7 bases from J, leaving 14 bases between. The CDR3 is made up of 14 amino acids. The CDR3 loop is CASSADTNYGELFF. The CDR3 nucleotides are TGTGCCAGTAGTGCGGACACAAATTACGGGGAGCTGTTTTTT.

The V and J genes are TRBV7-9 and TRBJ1-2, with no clear D. CDR3 length: 15 amino acids. From germline, CDR1 is SEHNR and CDR2 FQNEAQ (reference sequence). Between the trimmed V and J ends, which lost 11 bases and 1 base, there was a span of 20 bases. CDR3: CAVPPIRRGNYGYTF. The CDR3 region has the DNA TGTGCCGTCCCCCCCATTCGGCGCGGTAACTATGGCTACACCTTC.

V is TRBV6-5 and J is TRBJ2-5, with a weak D call TRBD2 (7 bases). The germline V gene encodes CDR1 MNHEY and CDR2 SVGAGI. Trimming shortened V by 2 bases and J by 5 bases, and 15 bases separated the two germline ends. This CDR3 spans 15 amino acids. CDR3 amino acids: CASSYEGGAEETQYF. The DNA of the CDR3 is TGTGCCAGCAGTTACGAGGGGGGGGCCGAGGAGACCCAGTACTTC.